The 24 T cell receptor beta chains presented below share a single source sample, sequenced in a study of T cell responses to AZD1222 COVID-19 vaccine. Only in-frame clones appear in the TCRdb table, and some are missing; sequencing was by immunoSEQ multiplex PCR. This sample has nearly 110,000 clones, with around 90% found just once. Here the sequenced sample was peripheral blood, taken 28 days after the second AZD1222 dose. The receptors here all came from an adult who received the AZD1222 COVID-19 vaccine.

This chain joins TRBV5-8 and TRBJ1-1; TRBD1 aligns across 8 bases. Trimming removed 4 bases from V and 11 bases from J; junction bases left unmatched: 7. The CDR3 is 12 residues long. Per germline, CDR1 SGHTS and CDR2 YDEGEE. CDR3 region: CASSQDRATAFF. DNA of the CDR3: TGTGCCAGCAGCCAGGACAGGGCGACGGCTTTCTTT.

This clone has more than one count but fewer than ten. V gene TRBV5-4 combines with J gene TRBJ1-3, with a weak D call TRBD1 (6 bases). CDR1 is SGHNT, CDR2 YYREEE, per germline (reference sequence). The CDR3 length is 17 residues. V lost 3 bases and J 0 bases, leaving 16 bases between the germline ends. The CDR3 nucleotides read TGTGCCAGCAGCTCACCAATGGGACAAGACTCTGGAAACACCATATATTTT. Translation: CASSSPMGQDSGNTIYF.

This chain links TRBV19 with TRBJ1-1, with D possibly being TRBD1 (5 bases). With 3 bases removed from V and 7 bases from J, the gap between germline ends came to 18 bases. CDR3 length: 15 amino acids. Per the germline V gene, CDR1 is LNHDA and CDR2 is SQIVND (reference sequence). The CDR3 nucleotides are TGTGCCAGTAGTATTGGGGGGTCAAGAACAAGTGAAGCTTTCTTT. Residues: CASSIGGSRTSEAFF.

This chain joins TRBV24-1 and TRBJ2-3; TRBD1 agrees at 7 bases. CDR1 is KGHDR and CDR2 is SFDVKD in the germline V gene. CDR3 length equals 16 residues. V shed 2 bases and J 0 bases; nucleotides not matched to a gene: 4. The CDR3: CATSDSDRMSTDTQYF. The CDR3 DNA reads as TGTGCCACCAGTGATTCGGACAGGATGAGCACAGATACGCAGTATTTT.

The genes are TRBV19 and TRBJ1-1; D perhaps matches TRBD1 (5 bases). V was clipped by 1 base and J by 0 bases, with 15 bases between them. Germline CDR1 reads LNHDA; CDR2 reads SQIVND (reference sequence). The CDR3 covers 17 residues. CDR3 sequence reads: CASSIGAGLIMNTEAFF. The CDR3 DNA reads as TGTGCCAGTAGTATAGGGGCAGGGCTGATCATGAACACTGAAGCTTTCTTT.

The V call is TRBV9, the J call TRBJ1-2; TRBD1 is a possible D gene (5 bases). Looked up from germline, CDR1 is SGDLS and CDR2 is YYNGEE. V shed 0 bases and J shed 4 bases, with 10 bases lying between them. The CDR3 is 14 residues long. The CDR3 sequence: CASSVGQGGYGYTF. CDR3 DNA: TGTGCCAGCAGCGTAGGTCAGGGTGGCTATGGCTACACCTTC.

The rearrangement links TRBV19 to TRBJ2-5; perhaps TRBD1 as D (6 bases). V was pared by 6 bases and J by 5 bases, with 13 bases between. Germline V CDR1 and CDR2: LNHDA, SQIVND (reference sequence). CDR3 length equals 13 residues. The CDR3 sequence: CASRGRGRETQYF. The CDR3 DNA sequence: TGTGCCAGTAGGGGCAGGGGCAGGGAGACCCAGTACTTC.

The chain recombines TRBV6-2 or TRBV6-3 with TRBJ2-7; 8 nucleotides align to TRBD1. V dropped 5 bases and J dropped 9; count of bases not matched to a gene: 3. CDR3 length equals 11 residues. Germline V lookup: CDR1 MNHEY, CDR2 SVGEGT. The CDR3 region is CASSHGTGQYF. The CDR3 coding sequence is TGTGCCAGCAGTCACGGGACAGGGCAGTACTTC.

This chain uses TRBV6-5 with TRBJ1-5, with D tentatively TRBD1 (5 bases). Germline V gene sequence: CDR1 MNHEY, CDR2 SVGAGI. V was cut by 7 bases and J by 6 bases, with 19 bases left in between. The CDR3 loop spans 15 amino acids. DNA of the CDR3: TGTGCCAGCAACCCCTCCCAAGGGGACGGTCAGCCCCAGCATTTT. Its translation: CASNPSQGDGQPQHF.

The rearrangement uses TRBV27 and TRBJ2-1, with 14 nucleotides matching TRBD2. CDR1 is MNHEY and CDR2 is SMNVEV in the germline V gene (reference sequence). The CDR3 runs to 14 residues. Unmatched junction bases numbered 3, after V lost 7 bases and J lost 7 bases. The chain's CDR3 is CASTGTSGGNEQFF. CDR3 DNA: TGTGCCAGCACCGGGACTAGCGGGGGAAATGAGCAGTTCTTC.

V gene TRBV3-1 (or the pseudogene TRBV3-2) combines with J gene TRBJ1-5, with D uncertain. V lost 3 bases, J lost 0 bases, and 6 bases lay in between. The CDR3 totals 14 residues. CDR1 is LGHDT, CDR2 YNNKEL, per germline (reference sequence). CDR3 in amino acids: CASSQGYSNQPQHF. The CDR3 nucleotides are TGTGCCAGCAGCCAGGGCTATAGCAATCAGCCCCAGCATTTT.

The V gene is TRBV19, the J gene TRBJ2-5; TRBD1 matches 11 bases. The CDR3 loop spans 16 amino acids. J was trimmed by 5 bases and V by 3 bases; bases with no gene match: 8. Germline CDR1 LNHDA, CDR2 SQIVND (reference sequence). CDR3 coding DNA: TGTGCCAGTAGTATCCTAGGACAGGGGGCGCGGGAGACCCAGTACTTC. Amino acids: CASSILGQGARETQYF. The full variable domain, its missing parts supplied by reference TRBV19 and TRBJ2-5, is DGGITQSPKYLFRKEGQNVTLSCEQNLNHDAMYWYRQDPGQGLRLIYYSQIVNDFQKGDIAEGYSVSREKKESFPLTVTSAQKNPTAFYLCASSILGQGARETQYFGPGTRLLVL.

This chain joins TRBV24-1 and TRBJ2-3, with D maybe TRBD2 (5 bases). V lost 3 bases, J lost 2 bases, and 14 bases lay in between. Germline V lookup: CDR1 KGHDR, CDR2 SFDVKD. This CDR3 spans 16 amino acids. The CDR3 DNA sequence: TGTGCCACCAGTGATGGTCTGGGTCGGGACACAGATACGCAGTATTTT. The encoded protein is CATSDGLGRDTDTQYF.

This rearrangement joins TRBV6-5 to TRBJ1-5, with no clear D. CDR1 and CDR2 (germline): MNHEY, SVGAGI. V lost 2 bases and J 5 bases, leaving 7 bases between the germline ends. This CDR3 spans 13 amino acids. The CDR3 loop is CASSYGRDQPQHF. CDR3 sequence (DNA): TGTGCCAGCAGTTACGGGCGGGATCAGCCCCAGCATTTT.

The CDR3 reads CASSYPGGGTDTQYF. The DNA for the CDR3 is TGTGCCAGCAGTTACCCCGGGGGGGGGACAGATACGCAGTATTTT. The rearrangement joins TRBV6-5 to TRBJ2-3; TRBD2 agrees at 8 bases. This CDR3 is built from 15 residues. V trimming: 2 bases; J trimming: 3 bases; junction bases outside the gene matches: 4. CDR1 MNHEY and CDR2 SVGAGI come from the germline V gene.

The chain employs TRBV28 and TRBJ1-6; D remains ambiguous. The CDR3 runs to 14 residues. V lost 3 bases to trimming and J lost 9 bases, with 12 bases between them. Germline V lookup: CDR1 MDHEN, CDR2 SYDVKM. CDR3 in DNA: TGTGCCAGCAGTTTCAGAGGGAAGGGTTCACCCCTCCACTTT. It specifies CASSFRGKGSPLHF.

The CDR3 sequence: CASSLIGQGTGINQPQHF. The DNA of the CDR3 is TGTGCCAGCAGTTTAATAGGGCAGGGGACAGGTATCAATCAGCCCCAGCATTTT. This chain uses TRBV28 with TRBJ1-5; 8 bases agree with TRBD1. The CDR3 has 18 amino acids. Trimming cost V 2 bases and J 3 bases; bases outside gene matches: 12. Germline V gene lookup returns CDR1 MDHEN and CDR2 SYDVKM.

V usage is TRBV10-3 and J usage is TRBJ2-7; perhaps TRBD1 as D (5 bases). The germline V gene has CDR1 ENHRY and CDR2 SYGVKD. The CDR3 covers 13 residues. V lost 10 bases to trimming and J lost 3 bases, with 16 bases between them. The CDR3, as DNA: TGTGCCACCGCTCTTACCAGGGACTACGAGCAGTACTTC. Translation gives CATALTRDYEQYF.

This chain connects TRBV13 to TRBJ2-1; TRBD2 aligns across 8 bases. Trimming removed 5 bases from V and 0 bases from J; junction bases left unmatched: 18. The CDR3 sequence is 20 residues long. Germline CDR1 is PRHDT and CDR2 is FYEKMQ (reference sequence). This CDR3 reads CASSVPGDKAGGSSYNEQFF. The CDR3 region has the DNA TGTGCCAGCAGCGTCCCAGGGGATAAGGCGGGGGGCAGCTCCTACAATGAGCAGTTCTTC.

CDR3 region: CASGLGGQSTNEKLFF. DNA for the CDR3: TGTGCTAGTGGTTTGGGTGGACAGTCAACTAATGAAAAACTGTTTTTT. This chain links TRBV12-5 with TRBJ1-4, with D perhaps matching TRBD1 (6 bases). V was shortened by 1 base and J by 0 bases, with 9 bases between the two germline ends. The CDR3 consists of 16 residues. Germline V gene lookup returns CDR1 LGHNT and CDR2 FRNRAP.

V gene TRBV9 combines with J gene TRBJ2-2; D remains ambiguous. The CDR3 length is 16 residues. Germline-derived CDR1 and CDR2 are SGDLS and YYNGEE. The V and J ends lost 3 bases and 0 bases respectively, with 12 bases between them. The DNA of the CDR3 is TGTGCCAGCAGCGGGCACAGCCTTTCGAACACCGGGGAGCTGTTTTTT. Translating gives CASSGHSLSNTGELFF. The variable domain in full, completed from reference TRBV9 and TRBJ2-2, reads DSGVTQTPKHLITATGQRVTLRCSPRSGDLSVYWYQQSLDQGLQFLIQYYNGEERAKGNILERFSAQQFPDLHSELNLSSLELGDSALYFCASSGHSLSNTGELFFGEGSRLTVL.

The chain joins TRBV7-2 to TRBJ1-4, with TRBD1 matching 8 bases. After removal of 5 bases from V and 3 bases from J, the junction contained 5 bases not matched to a gene. The CDR3 runs to 15 residues. CDR1 is SGHTA and CDR2 is FQGNSA in the germline V gene. The chain's CDR3 is CASSPGGAANEKLFF. DNA for the CDR3: TGTGCCAGCAGCCCAGGGGGCGCTGCTAATGAAAAACTGTTTTTT.

Only one count was recorded for this clone. The junction does not match germline at one end; this may be a read error. J is TRBJ2-7 and V is TRBV30, with TRBD1 matching over 7 bases. Germline CDR1 GTSNPN, CDR2 SVGIG (reference sequence). CDR3 length equals 15 residues. The chain's CDR3 is CAWGVPPRQGRIMAF. The CDR3 DNA is TGTGCCTGGGGAGTACCCCCCCGACAGGGTCGTATCATGGCCTTC.

This clone showed up just a few times. DNA of the CDR3: TGCGCCAGCAGCCAAGATCACCCTAACACCGGGGAGCTGTTTTTT. Amino acids: CASSQDHPNTGELFF. The chain carries TRBV4-1 and TRBJ2-2; D unclear. The germline V and J ends were trimmed by 0 bases and 2 bases, with 7 bases remaining between them. The CDR3 is 15 residues long. Per the germline V gene, CDR1 is MGHRA and CDR2 is YSYEKL.